A selection of T cell receptor beta chains follows, all from one sample in a study of STAT3 mutations in large granular lymphocyte leukemia. Profiling relied on immunoSEQ multiplex PCR, and the TCRdb table lists in-frame clones only, not all of them. The sample consists of more than 3,000 clones, around two thirds of them appearing once. Sequencing was done on a sample of peripheral blood mononuclear cells. The receptors derive from a woman in her forties with T-cell large granular lymphocyte leukemia. Some clones in this sample may be carry-over from other donors' samples. Each CDR3 is given with its conserved first and last residue. Each record gives: J gene, D gene, clone size, V gene, CDR3 DNA, CDR3 protein. The D gene is left open where the match is weak. Clone size is not always given. Where it is, it says once, few, many or a class for expanded clones.

J: TRBJ2-7
D: .
size: .
V: TRBV19
DNA: TGTGCCAGTAGTATACACACCGGCTACGAGCAGTACTTC
CDR3: CASSIHTGYEQYF

J: TRBJ1-3
D: .
size: .
V: TRBV18
DNA: TGTGCCAGCTCACTAACACAGGGTGAGGACACCATATATTTT
CDR3: CASSLTQGEDTIYF

J: TRBJ2-5
D: .
size: .
V: TRBV5-1
DNA: TGCGCCAGCAGCTTGATGCGGGGCCGGGAGACCCAGTACTTC
CDR3: CASSLMRGRETQYF

J: TRBJ2-5
D: .
size: .
V: TRBV29-1
DNA: TGCAGCGTCCTGGGACGAGGGGAAGGGACCCAGTACTTC
CDR3: CSVLGRGEGTQYF

J: TRBJ2-2
D: .
size: .
V: TRBV5-1
DNA: TGCGCCAGCAGCTTAACCCCTACTAGGAACACCGGGGAGCTGTTTTTT
CDR3: CASSLTPTRNTGELFF

J: TRBJ2-3
D: TRBD1
size: large
V: TRBV6-4
DNA: TGTGCCAGCAGTGACGGGACAGGGGGCACAGATACGCAGTATTTT
CDR3: CASSDGTGGTDTQYF

J: TRBJ2-3
D: .
size: .
V: TRBV7-7
DNA: TGTGCTAGCAGCGCGACACGATCCCACGGCACAGATACGCAGTATTTT
CDR3: CASSATRSHGTDTQYF

J: TRBJ1-3
D: .
size: few
V: TRBV4-2
DNA: TGTGCCAGCAGCCAAGAGCCGGGGTTGGGGTATCGAGGAAACACCATATATTTT
CDR3: CASSQEPGLGYRGNTIYF

J: TRBJ2-7
D: TRBD1
size: few
V: TRBV7-2
DNA: TGTGCCAGCAGCCCTGGGACAGGTTTTAACGAGCAGTACTTC
CDR3: CASSPGTGFNEQYF

J: TRBJ2-5
D: .
size: .
V: TRBV30
DNA: TGTGCCTGGAGTGTATTCGGTCGGGAGACCCAGTACTTC
CDR3: CAWSVFGRETQYF

J: TRBJ1-3
D: .
size: .
V: TRBV7-9
DNA: TGTGCCAGCAGCCACGGACGGTCCTCTGGAAACACCATATATTTT
CDR3: CASSHGRSSGNTIYF

J: TRBJ1-6
D: .
size: .
V: TRBV5-6
DNA: TGTGCCAGCAGCTTGGGGCTTTATTCACCCCTCCACTTT
CDR3: CASSLGLYSPLHF

J: TRBJ1-5
D: .
size: .
V: TRBV10-2
DNA: TGCGCCAGCTCCGGGTCCACAGGGAGCAATCAGCCCCAGCATTTT
CDR3: CASSGSTGSNQPQHF

J: TRBJ1-1
D: .
size: .
V: TRBV29-1
DNA: TGCAGCGTTACCGTTTCACAGAACACTGAAGCTTTCTTT
CDR3: CSVTVSQNTEAFF

J: TRBJ2-7
D: TRBD1
size: .
V: TRBV5-1
DNA: TGCGCCAGCAGCCACGGACAGGACCCCTACGAGCAGTACTTC
CDR3: CASSHGQDPYEQYF

J: TRBJ1-2
D: TRBD1
size: .
V: TRBV15
DNA: TGTGCCACCAGCAGGGACAGGACGAACTATGGCTACACCTTC
CDR3: CATSRDRTNYGYTF

J: TRBJ1-5
D: .
size: .
V: TRBV7-2
DNA: TGTGCCAGCAGCTTGGGCCTCAATCAGCCCCAGCATTTT
CDR3: CASSLGLNQPQHF

J: TRBJ2-1
D: TRBD2
size: .
V: TRBV7-9
DNA: TGTGCCAGCAGCGCGGGGGGGCTGAGGAATGAGCAGTTCTTC
CDR3: CASSAGGLRNEQFF

J: TRBJ2-1
D: TRBD1
size: .
V: TRBV18
DNA: TGTGCCAGCTCACCAAGGGGCAGGGGGAGCAACAATGAGCAGTTCTTC
CDR3: CASSPRGRGSNNEQFF

J: TRBJ2-7
D: .
size: .
V: TRBV7-2
DNA: TGTGCCAGCAGCTTAGGAGCAGGGGCCTCATCCCCCGAGCAGTACTTC
CDR3: CASSLGAGASSPEQYF

J: TRBJ1-1
D: .
size: .
V: TRBV7-9
DNA: TGTGCCAGCAACCCTTCCCCGGGTCCCCGGTCCCGGAACACTGAAGCTTTCTTT
CDR3: CASNPSPGPRSRNTEAFF

J: TRBJ1-5
D: .
size: .
V: TRBV15
DNA: TGTGCCACCAGCCAGGGGCCCGATCAGCCCCAGCATTTT
CDR3: CATSQGPDQPQHF

J: TRBJ2-7
D: .
size: once
V: TRBV28
DNA: TGTGCCAGCATTCGGACACACCCCTACGAGCAGTACTTC
CDR3: CASIRTHPYEQYF

J: TRBJ2-1
D: .
size: .
V: TRBV7-3
DNA: TGTGCCAGCAGCTTAAGGGGGGAGAAGAAGTTCTTC
CDR3: CASSLRGEKKFF

J: TRBJ1-1
D: .
size: .
V: TRBV15
DNA: TGTGCCACCAGCTGGACCGGATCTGCAGCTTTCTTT
CDR3: CATSWTGSAAFF

J: TRBJ1-2
D: .
size: .
V: TRBV4-1
DNA: TGCGCCAGCAGCCAATTTTGGGTTTATGACTATGGCTACACCTTC
CDR3: CASSQFWVYDYGYTF

J: TRBJ1-5
D: .
size: few
V: TRBV4-3
DNA: TGCGCCAGCAGCCAAGATACCACAGGGACATATCAGCCCCAGCATTTT
CDR3: CASSQDTTGTYQPQHF

J: TRBJ2-5
D: TRBD2
size: .
V: TRBV29-1
DNA: TGCAGCGTTGGGACTAGCGGGGGCGTAGAGACCCAGTACTTC
CDR3: CSVGTSGGVETQYF

J: TRBJ2-7
D: TRBD1
size: few
V: TRBV7-8
DNA: TGTGCCAGCAGTCCCCGCCCCGGACAGGGAACCTACGAGCAGTACTTC
CDR3: CASSPRPGQGTYEQYF

J: TRBJ2-7
D: .
size: .
V: TRBV30
DNA: TGTGCCTGGAGTGTGAGTTATTACGAGCAGTACTTC
CDR3: CAWSVSYYEQYF

J: TRBJ1-1
D: .
size: .
V: TRBV7-2
DNA: TGTGCCAGCAGCTCCTTCAACAGGGATGAAGCTTTCTTT
CDR3: CASSSFNRDEAFF

J: TRBJ1-5
D: .
size: .
V: TRBV9
DNA: TGTGCCAGCAGCGTAGGGTGGGGACCTAATCAGCCCCAGCATTTT
CDR3: CASSVGWGPNQPQHF

J: TRBJ1-1
D: .
size: .
V: TRBV5-1
DNA: TGCGCCAGCAGCTTGGCCTGGGAGTACAGGGACACTGAAGCTTTCTTT
CDR3: CASSLAWEYRDTEAFF